This T cell receptor (beta chain) comes out of a study of T-cell memory formation after mild COVID-19 (dated by TCRdb to the early 2020s). For the wider study: Most TCR sequence clusters were specific to one of the two donors. In two donors, T-cell clones that expanded and contracted after mild COVID-19 were tracked by sequencing TCRalpha and TCRbeta repertoires over time. The cohort comprised two young, previously healthy adult volunteers, one female and one male. The full study reports these points: Clones contracting from day 15 to 85 had balanced CD4/CD8 phenotypes, while a second wave expanding from day 15 to 37 was biased towards CD4+. Only a couple of mild cases were covered in the study, and larger cohorts including severe cases with pre-infection samples were considered necessary. Contracting CD4+ clones appeared mostly in the CM and EM memory subsets, whereas CD8+ clones were enriched in EMRA. Whether the second-wave clones peaking on day 37 were SARS-CoV-2 specific was not confirmed. Some responding clones were found in pre-infection memory, which suggests that pre-existing cross-reactive memory T cells took part in the SARS-CoV-2 response.

In the case of this clonotype: The antigen this receptor binds is unknown. Base qualities were left out, and no much larger clone turns up one base away.

TCRdb records Illumina NovaSeq 6000 as the sequencer. Using 5'RACE with constant-segment primers, TCRalpha and TCRbeta cDNA libraries were constructed, with sample barcodes and unique molecular identifiers added in the process. Trizol reagent was used to extract RNA from every sample. The libraries were amplified in two PCR steps, and the second step added a second sample barcode and Illumina TruSeq adapters. The libraries were sequenced on an Illumina NovaSeq using 2 x 150 bp paired-end reads. Per the authors' processing: The reads were demultiplexed and collapsed into UMI-guided consensus sequences using migec v1.2.7. With mixcr v2.1.11, UMI consensuses were aligned to TRA and TRB V and J templates and assembled into clonotypes. Expanded or contracted clonotypes were those called significant by both edgeR and NoisET, with noise models trained on biological replicates. edgeR calls used a false discovery rate-adjusted p below 0.01 and a log2 fold-change threshold of 1. As an exploratory analysis of dynamics, max-normalized trajectories of the 1000 most abundant clonotypes were examined by PCA with hierarchical clustering. Separately sequenced CD4+ and CD8+ repertoires were used to assign the CD4 or CD8 phenotype of responding clones. Clones were called with MiXCR by TCRdb after fastp trimmed the public reads at Q25, and only in-frame beta chains were retained. Each entry merges the rows of one CDR3 protein and shows their most common DNA and genes. These V and J calls derive from TCRdb rather than the authors' analysis. This sample holds around 390,000 distinct CDR3 sequences; more than 15% were observed only once. The top ten clones comprise under 25% of the sample.

Ficoll-Paque density gradient centrifugation was used to isolate PBMCs. The CDR1 and CDR2 encoded by the germline V gene (reference sequence) are LNHNV and YYDKDF. The CDR3, cysteine through phenylalanine, is 13 amino acids long. Only the CDR3 part of the read is kept: 39 bases, read in frame from the first base. V and J lose 1 base and 2 bases, and a span of 5 bases separates them. The rearranged chain carries TRBV15 and TRBJ2-5; the D gene cannot be named for sure. The sequenced sample was PBMCs or a T cell subset sorted from them (not recorded which). This receptor was identified in a man aged 18 to 30 who had mild COVID-19 (a few samples of this study predate the infection). The sample titles of this study are shuffled in the database, so cell type and time point are left out; the donor was told from shared clones. CDR3 loop: CATSRGPQETQYF. The DNA sequence is TGTGCCACCAGCAGAGGGCCGCAAGAGACCCAGTACTTC.